The 24 T cell receptor beta chains in this list originate from one sample, sequenced in a study of beta chain features in type 1 diabetes. General study points: The study found moderately but significantly shorter TCRB CDR3s in all four CD4+ subsets of Type 1 diabetes patients.

The sequenced template was cDNA made from the entire isolated RNA. The repertoire was sequenced with immunoSEQ multiplex PCR; TCRdb's copy has only in-frame clones and lacks some. The data show hundreds of thousands of clones, over 13% seen once. For these TCRs, the target antigens are not known. The sample comprised naive CD4+ T cells from blood. Every receptor here comes from a man younger than 35 with type 1 diabetes.

This clone was observed a handful of times. As DNA, the CDR3 is TGTGCCAGCAGCTTACAGGCAGATACGCAGTATTTT. Protein sequence: CASSLQADTQYF. This sequence joins TRBV7-2 and TRBJ2-3; no reliable D call. Trimming cost V 2 bases and J 4 bases, with 4 bases left between them. Germline V lookup: CDR1 SGHTA, CDR2 FQGNSA. This CDR3 comprises 12 residues.

The sample holds a few counts of this clone. This rearrangement joins TRBV11-2 to TRBJ1-2; D is perhaps TRBD1 (5 bases). Germline V gene lookup returns CDR1 SGHAT and CDR2 FQNNGV. V lost 1 base to trimming and J lost 2 bases, with 11 bases between them. The CDR3 totals 15 residues. The CDR3 spells CASSLASTGNYGYTF. CDR3 nucleotide sequence: TGTGCCAGCAGCTTAGCCTCTACAGGCAACTATGGCTACACCTTC.

There are a few counts of this clone. This rearrangement joins TRBV5-6 to TRBJ2-3; perhaps D is TRBD1 or TRBD2 (5 bases each). The V and J ends lost 0 bases and 3 bases respectively, with 17 bases between them. There are 17 residues in the CDR3. The germline V gene has CDR1 SGHDT and CDR2 YYEEEE. CDR3 loop: CASSLVVSPGATDTQYF. The CDR3 region has the DNA TGTGCCAGCAGCTTGGTTGTTAGCCCCGGGGCGACAGATACGCAGTATTTT.

The gene calls are TRBV7-8 and TRBJ2-1; D not resolved. Trimming cost V 5 bases and J 12 bases, with 17 bases left between them. Germline CDR1 reads SGHVS; CDR2 reads FQNEAQ. This CDR3 has 13 amino acids. In DNA, the CDR3 is TGTGCCAGCAGCGCGACCCCCAGACTCAGGCAGTTCTTC. Residues: CASSATPRLRQFF.

This clone has more than one count but fewer than ten. The chain couples TRBV20-1 to TRBJ2-5; the match to TRBD1 covers 7 bases. The V and J ends lost 4 bases and 4 bases, in that order; junction bases with no gene match: 0. The CDR3 totals 11 residues. Germline CDR1 is DFQATT and CDR2 is SNEGSKA (reference sequence). The CDR3 bases are TGCAGTGCTACAGGGGGAGAGACCCAGTACTTC. Amino acids: CSATGGETQYF.

On this clone itself: Without the conserved terminal phenylalanine or tryptophan, this CDR3 likely stems from a read error. The DNA is left out, because the CDR3 cannot be placed on it with certainty; the CDR3 is given as TCRdb lists it. The chain recombines TRBV23-1 with TRBJ1-1. TRBV23-1 is filed as an ORF, its function uncertain. From its first to its last residue, the CDR3 has 9 amino acids. CDR3 protein: CASSQWVVP.

The rearrangement uses TRBV15 and TRBJ2-3; either TRBD1 or TRBD2 may supply D (5 bases each). The germline gives CDR1 LNHNV, CDR2 YYDKDF (reference sequence). There are 15 residues in the CDR3. V lost 3 bases and J lost 2, with 12 bases in between. The chain's CDR3 is CATSRGTALTDTQYF. As DNA, the CDR3 is TGTGCCACCAGCAGGGGGACCGCCCTCACAGATACGCAGTATTTT. Full variable domain (outside the CDR3, taken from reference TRBV15 and TRBJ2-3): DAMVIQNPRYQVTQFGKPVTLSCSQTLNHNVMYWYQQKSSQAPKLLFHYYDKDFNNEADTPDNFQSRRPNTSFCFLDIRSPGLGDTAMYLCATSRGTALTDTQYFGPGTRLTVL.

A few counts support this clone. The chain couples TRBV19 to TRBJ1-4; TRBD1 matches at 7 bases. The CDR3 sequence is 14 residues long. The V gene end was trimmed by 5 bases and the J gene end by 5 bases; junction bases not matched to a gene: 5. Germline V gene sequence: CDR1 LNHDA, CDR2 SQIVND (reference sequence). The DNA of the CDR3 is TGTGCCAGTAGTCCGGGACAGATGAATGAAAAACTGTTTTTT. Translating gives CASSPGQMNEKLFF.

There are a few counts of this clone. The J gene is TRBJ1-5, the V gene TRBV27, with a weak D call TRBD1 (6 bases). Germline values: CDR1 MNHEY, CDR2 SMNVEV (reference sequence). This CDR3 is built from 17 residues. V was clipped by 5 bases and J by 3 bases, with 20 bases between them. This chain's CDR3 is CASSPGGAGLPNQPQHF. The CDR3 nucleotides are TGTGCCAGCAGTCCGGGGGGGGCAGGGTTACCCAATCAGCCCCAGCATTTT.

A few counts support this clone. This chain links TRBV6-4 with TRBJ2-7; 12 bases fit TRBD1. The germline CDR1 and CDR2 sequences are MRHNA and SNTAGT. This CDR3 comprises 15 residues. V was pared by 4 bases and J by 3 bases, with 4 bases of the junction left unmatched. The CDR3 coding sequence is TGTGCCAGCAGTGTTGGGACAGGGGGCTACTACGAGCAGTACTTC. Translation: CASSVGTGGYYEQYF.

A single count supports this clone. The chain combines TRBV6-6 with TRBJ1-1; no reliable D call. CDR3 length: 13 amino acids. Germline values: CDR1 MNHNY, CDR2 SVGAGI (reference sequence). V lost 3 bases, J lost 5 bases, and 10 bases lay in between. CDR3 sequence reads: CASSYGSRTEAFF. The CDR3 bases are TGTGCCAGCAGTTATGGAAGCCGGACTGAAGCTTTCTTT.

The chain is built from TRBV5-4 and TRBJ1-2; 9 nucleotides agree with TRBD1. The CDR3 contains 14 residues. The germline gives CDR1 SGHNT, CDR2 YYREEE (reference sequence). The V segment lost 4 bases and the J segment 4 bases; nucleotides outside the gene matches: 5. CDR3 sequence: CASSHDRGIYGYTF. CDR3 bases: TGTGCCAGCAGCCACGACAGGGGGATCTATGGCTACACCTTC.

The chain employs TRBV11-1 and TRBJ2-5, with TRBD1 matching over 7 bases. Trimming removed 5 bases from V and 1 base from J; junction bases left unmatched: 10. Germline V gene lookup returns CDR1 SGHAT and CDR2 FQDESV (reference sequence). The CDR3 is made up of 16 amino acids. The CDR3 sequence is CASSQLRGRVQETQYF. For the CDR3, the DNA is TGTGCCAGCAGCCAACTCAGGGGGAGAGTCCAAGAGACCCAGTACTTC. Using reference TRBV11-1 and TRBJ2-5 for the parts outside the CDR3, the full variable domain is EAEVAQSPRYKITEKSQAVAFWCDPISGHATLYWYRQILGQGPELLVQFQDESVVDDSQLPKDRFSAERLKGVDSTLKIQPAELGDSAMYLCASSQLRGRVQETQYFGPGTRLLVL.

The chain uses TRBV9 and TRBJ1-2; TRBD1 matches at 8 bases. The CDR3 loop spans 14 amino acids. With V trimmed by 5 bases and J by 2 bases, 5 bases remained unmatched. CDR1 SGDLS and CDR2 YYNGEE come from the germline V gene. CDR3 sequence: CASRDSGGNYGYTF. CDR3 in DNA: TGTGCCAGCAGAGATTCAGGGGGCAACTATGGCTACACCTTC.

This sequence joins TRBV5-4 and TRBJ2-6, with TRBD1 matching 12 bases. The germline gives CDR1 SGHNT, CDR2 YYREEE (reference sequence). The V gene end was trimmed by 2 bases and the J gene end by 0 bases; junction bases not matched to a gene: 3. The CDR3 contains 18 residues. The CDR3 DNA follows: TGTGCCAGCAGCTTCGGGACAGGGGGCGCCTCTGGGGCCAACGTCCTGACTTTC. This codes for CASSFGTGGASGANVLTF.

In this sample, this clone turned up a few times. The rearrangement links TRBV9 to TRBJ2-7; the D gene is possibly TRBD1 (5 bases). Germline-derived CDR1 and CDR2 are SGDLS and YYNGEE. This CDR3 has 15 residues. Trimming stripped 4 bases from V and 3 bases from J, with 17 bases between. CDR3 region: CASSPRLGADYEQYF. The CDR3 DNA reads as TGTGCCAGCAGCCCCCGGCTTGGGGCTGACTACGAGCAGTACTTC.

This clone has a handful of counts. The chain uses TRBV29-1 and TRBJ2-3, with D perhaps matching TRBD2 (5 bases). The CDR3 loop spans 13 amino acids. The V end was cut by 7 bases, the J end by 0 bases, with 11 bases between. Germline-derived CDR1 and CDR2 are SQVTM and ANQGSEA. The CDR3 DNA reads as TGCAGCGCTGCCCCGGGGAGCACAGATACGCAGTATTTT. Amino acids: CSAAPGSTDTQYF.

This clone was detected a few times. The chain carries TRBV5-1 and TRBJ2-6; D not resolved. V lost 4 bases and J lost 0, with 5 bases in between. Germline values: CDR1 SGHRS, CDR2 YFSETQ. The CDR3 sequence is 14 residues long. The CDR3 spells CASSEISGANVLTF. The DNA for the CDR3 is TGCGCCAGCAGCGAAATCTCTGGGGCCAACGTCCTGACTTTC.

The chain employs TRBV5-4 and TRBJ2-1; perhaps TRBD1 as D (6 bases). V lost 0 bases, J lost 8 bases, and 18 bases lay in between. This CDR3 region has 16 residues. CDR1 and CDR2 from the germline V gene are SGHNT and YYREEE (reference sequence). DNA of the CDR3: TGTGCCAGCAGCTTGGGAGGCGTCAGGGGCTCCGATGAGCAGTTCTTC. The encoded protein is CASSLGGVRGSDEQFF.

The chain recombines TRBV20-1 with TRBJ1-6; D not certain. Trimming stripped 6 bases from V and 11 bases from J, with 8 bases between. The CDR3 runs to 10 residues. CDR1 and CDR2 (germline): DFQATT, SNEGSKA (reference sequence). In DNA form, the CDR3 reads TGCAGTGCGCCACAGCCACCCCTCCACTTT. Translation: CSAPQPPLHF.

This clone was found a few times. The gene calls are TRBV5-1 and TRBJ2-3; D remains ambiguous. CDR1 and CDR2 from the germline V gene are SGHRS and YFSETQ. The ends were cut back, 4 bases at V and 3 bases at J, with 6 bases in the middle. The CDR3 runs to 12 residues. CDR3 loop: CASSQTTDTQYF. In DNA form, the CDR3 reads TGCGCCAGCAGCCAGACGACAGATACGCAGTATTTT.

This clone showed up just a few times. The gene calls are TRBV28 and TRBJ2-3; D possibly corresponds to TRBD1 (5 bases). Trimming stripped 6 bases from V and 14 bases from J, with 24 bases between. Germline CDR1 reads MDHEN; CDR2 reads SYDVKM. This CDR3 is built from 14 residues. The chain's CDR3 is CASRMVGTGPWGYF. The CDR3 DNA follows: TGTGCCAGCAGGATGGTGGGAACAGGCCCCTGGGGGTATTTT.

This sequence joins TRBV14 and TRBJ2-6; D gene unclear. Germline V gene sequence: CDR1 SGHDN, CDR2 FVKESK. The CDR3 totals 15 residues. Between the trimmed V and J ends, which lost 3 bases and 4 bases, there was a span of 10 bases. The chain's CDR3 is CASSHLGSGANVLTF. CDR3 bases: TGTGCCAGCAGCCACCTGGGGTCAGGGGCCAACGTCCTGACTTTC.

This clone was observed a few times. The chain recombines TRBV11-1 with TRBJ2-7; no clear D. This CDR3 is 14 amino acids long. Trimming pared 1 base from V and 12 bases from J, leaving 19 bases between. The germline CDR1 and CDR2 sequences are SGHAT and FQDESV (reference sequence). The CDR3 sequence is CASSLEVGRTTLYF. The CDR3, as DNA: TGTGCCAGCAGCTTAGAGGTAGGGCGAACGACGTTGTACTTC.